The clone carrying this T cell receptor (beta chain) was counted ten times or more. TCRdb reprocessed the PCR reads with MiXCR, giving one entry per CDR3 protein. The data hold around 11,000 distinct CDR3 sequences, with roughly a third observed a single time. This entry comes from a study of immune characterization of retroperitoneal liposarcoma. This sequence originates from a male donor with retroperitoneal liposarcoma. The sequenced material came from tumor tissue.

The CDR3 region is CASSENSGYEQYF. In nucleotides, the CDR3 is TGTGCCAGCAGTGAAAACTCTGGCTACGAGCAGTACTTC. The V call is TRBV6-1, the J call TRBJ2-4; D remains ambiguous. The closer fit of TRBJ2-7 to the DNA end suggests the J call may be wrong. Germline assignment: CDR1 MNHNS and CDR2 SASEGT. The CDR3 has 13 amino acids.